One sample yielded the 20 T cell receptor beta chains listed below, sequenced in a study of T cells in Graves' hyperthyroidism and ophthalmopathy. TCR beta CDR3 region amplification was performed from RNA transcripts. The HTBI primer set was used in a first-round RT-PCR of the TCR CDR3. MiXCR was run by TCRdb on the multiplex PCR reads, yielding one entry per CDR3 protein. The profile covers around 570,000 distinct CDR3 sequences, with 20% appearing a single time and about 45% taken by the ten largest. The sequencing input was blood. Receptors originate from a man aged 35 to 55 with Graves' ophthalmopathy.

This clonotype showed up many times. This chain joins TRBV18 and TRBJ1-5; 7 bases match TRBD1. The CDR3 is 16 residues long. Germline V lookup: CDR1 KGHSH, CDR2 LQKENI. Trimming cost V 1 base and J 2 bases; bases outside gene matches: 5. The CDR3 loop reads CASSPQEGAGNQPQHF. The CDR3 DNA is TGTGCCAGCTCACCACAAGAGGGGGCAGGCAATCAGCCCCAGCATTTT.

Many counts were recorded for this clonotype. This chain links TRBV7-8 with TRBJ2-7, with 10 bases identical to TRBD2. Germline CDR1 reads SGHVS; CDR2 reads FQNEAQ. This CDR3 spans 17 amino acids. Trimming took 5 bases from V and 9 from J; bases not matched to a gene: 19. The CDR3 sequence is CASSQTRRTSGGSGQYF. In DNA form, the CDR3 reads TGTGCCAGCAGCCAGACTCGGCGGACTAGCGGTGGGTCGGGGCAGTACTTC. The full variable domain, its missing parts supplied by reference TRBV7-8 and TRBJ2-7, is GAGVSQSPRYKVAKRGQDVALRCDPISGHVSLFWYQQALGQGPEFLTYFQNEAQLDKSGLPSDRFFAERPEGSVSTLKIQRTQQEDSAVYLCASSQTRRTSGGSGQYFGPGTRLTVT.

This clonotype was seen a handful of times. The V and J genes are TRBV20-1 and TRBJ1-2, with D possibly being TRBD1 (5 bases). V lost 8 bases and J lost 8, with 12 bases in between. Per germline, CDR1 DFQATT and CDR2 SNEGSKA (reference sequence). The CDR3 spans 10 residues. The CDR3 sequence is CSLGLGGYTF. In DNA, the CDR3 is TGCAGTCTGGGGCTCGGAGGCTACACCTTC.

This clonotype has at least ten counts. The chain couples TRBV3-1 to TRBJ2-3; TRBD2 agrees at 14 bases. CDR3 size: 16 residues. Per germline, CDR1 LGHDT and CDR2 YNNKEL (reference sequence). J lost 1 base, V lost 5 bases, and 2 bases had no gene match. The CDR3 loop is CASSSGLAGGTDTQYF. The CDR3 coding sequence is TGTGCCAGCAGCTCGGGACTAGCGGGGGGCACAGATACGCAGTATTTT.

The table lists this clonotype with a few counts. The CDR3 loop reads CASSVNREFAEAFF. As DNA, the CDR3 is TGTGCCAGCAGCGTCAACAGGGAGTTCGCTGAAGCTTTCTTT. The V gene is TRBV5-8, the J gene TRBJ1-1; D may be TRBD1 (6 bases). The germline gives CDR1 SGHTS, CDR2 YDEGEE. V dropped 4 bases and J dropped 6 bases, with 16 bases sitting between them. The CDR3 covers 14 residues.

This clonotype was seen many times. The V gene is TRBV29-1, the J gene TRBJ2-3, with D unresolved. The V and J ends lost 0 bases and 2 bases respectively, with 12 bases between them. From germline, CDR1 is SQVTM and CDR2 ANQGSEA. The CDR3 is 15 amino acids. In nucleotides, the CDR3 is TGCAGCGTTGAAGACGGTCGTGGCCACACAGATACGCAGTATTTT. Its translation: CSVEDGRGHTDTQYF.

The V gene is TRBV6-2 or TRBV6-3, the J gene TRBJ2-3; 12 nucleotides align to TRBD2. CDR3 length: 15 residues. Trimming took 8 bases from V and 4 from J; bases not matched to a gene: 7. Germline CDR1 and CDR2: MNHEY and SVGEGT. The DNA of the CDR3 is TGTGCCAGCGTAAGACTAGCGGGAGCTTCAGATACGCAGTATTTT. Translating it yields CASVRLAGASDTQYF.

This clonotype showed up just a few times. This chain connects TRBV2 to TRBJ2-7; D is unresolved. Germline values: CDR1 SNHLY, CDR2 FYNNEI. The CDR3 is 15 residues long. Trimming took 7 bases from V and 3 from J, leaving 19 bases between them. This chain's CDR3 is CASIEDGSVNYEQYF. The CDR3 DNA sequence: TGTGCCAGCATAGAGGACGGCAGCGTGAACTACGAGCAGTACTTC.

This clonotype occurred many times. The CDR3 spells CAWSVQGNQPQHF. The DNA for the CDR3 is TGTGCCTGGAGTGTACAGGGTAATCAGCCCCAGCATTTT. J is TRBJ1-5 and V is TRBV30, with a tentative D call TRBD1 (6 bases). This CDR3 is 13 amino acids long. The germline gives CDR1 GTSNPN, CDR2 SVGIG (reference sequence). The V gene lost 0 bases and the J gene lost 4 bases, with 7 bases spanning the gap.

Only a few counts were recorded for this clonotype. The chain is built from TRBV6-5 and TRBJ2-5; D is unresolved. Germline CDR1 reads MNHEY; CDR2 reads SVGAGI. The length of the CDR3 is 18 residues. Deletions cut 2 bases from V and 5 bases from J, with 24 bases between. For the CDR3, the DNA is TGTGCCAGCAGTTACGGAGTAAGGGCCCGGCCCCTCGGGGAGACCCAGTACTTC. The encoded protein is CASSYGVRARPLGETQYF.

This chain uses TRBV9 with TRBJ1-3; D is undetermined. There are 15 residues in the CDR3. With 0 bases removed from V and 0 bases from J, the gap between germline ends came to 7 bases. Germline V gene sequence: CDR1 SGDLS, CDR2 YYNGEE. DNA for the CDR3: TGTGCCAGCAGCGTAGAGGGATCCTCTGGAAACACCATATATTTT. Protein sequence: CASSVEGSSGNTIYF.

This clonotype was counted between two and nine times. The CDR3 DNA reads TGTGCCAGCAGTTCGGCCTCTAGCGCCACAGATACGCAGTATTTT. It yields the protein CASSSASSATDTQYF. V and J are TRBV27 and TRBJ2-3; D may be TRBD2 (6 bases). This CDR3 region has 15 residues. Looked up from germline, CDR1 is MNHEY and CDR2 is SMNVEV (reference sequence). Trimming cost V 4 bases and J 2 bases, with 13 bases left between them.

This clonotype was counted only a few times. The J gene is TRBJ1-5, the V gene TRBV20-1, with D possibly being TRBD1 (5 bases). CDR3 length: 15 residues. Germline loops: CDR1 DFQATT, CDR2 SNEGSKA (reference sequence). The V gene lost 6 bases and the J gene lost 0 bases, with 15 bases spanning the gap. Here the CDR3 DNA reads TGCAGTGCGGGGGACGGGGCTTATAGCAATCAGCCCCAGCATTTT. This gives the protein CSAGDGAYSNQPQHF.

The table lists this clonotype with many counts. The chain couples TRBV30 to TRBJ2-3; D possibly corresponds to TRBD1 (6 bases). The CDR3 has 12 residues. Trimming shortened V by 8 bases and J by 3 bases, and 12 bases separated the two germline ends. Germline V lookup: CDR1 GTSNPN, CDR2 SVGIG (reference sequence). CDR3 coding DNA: TGTGCCCGTAAGGGGGTGACAGATACGCAGTATTTT. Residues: CARKGVTDTQYF.

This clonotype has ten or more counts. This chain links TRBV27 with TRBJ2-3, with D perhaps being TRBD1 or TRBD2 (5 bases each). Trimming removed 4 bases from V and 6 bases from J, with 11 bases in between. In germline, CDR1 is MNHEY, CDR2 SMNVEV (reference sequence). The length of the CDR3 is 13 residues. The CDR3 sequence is CASSSGTGDTQYF. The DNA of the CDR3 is TGTGCCAGCAGTTCAGGGACGGGCGATACGCAGTATTTT.

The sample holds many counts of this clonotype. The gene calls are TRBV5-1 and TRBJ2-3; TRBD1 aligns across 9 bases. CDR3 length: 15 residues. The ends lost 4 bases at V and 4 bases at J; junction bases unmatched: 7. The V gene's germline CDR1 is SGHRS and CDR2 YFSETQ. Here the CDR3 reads CASSPGTGMADTQYF. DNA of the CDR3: TGCGCCAGCAGCCCGGGGACAGGGATGGCAGATACGCAGTATTTT. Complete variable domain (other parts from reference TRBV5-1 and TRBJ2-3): KAGVTQTPRYLIKTRGQQVTLSCSPISGHRSVSWYQQTPGQGLQFLFEYFSETQRNKGNFPGRFSGRQFSNSRSEMNVSTLELGDSALYLCASSPGTGMADTQYFGPGTRLTVL.

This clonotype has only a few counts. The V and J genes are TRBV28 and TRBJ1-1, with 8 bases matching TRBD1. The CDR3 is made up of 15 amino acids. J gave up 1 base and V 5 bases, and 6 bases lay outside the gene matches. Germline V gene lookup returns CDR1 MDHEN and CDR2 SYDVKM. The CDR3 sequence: CASSPRQGRNTEAFF. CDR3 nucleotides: TGTGCCAGCAGTCCTCGACAGGGGAGGAACACTGAAGCTTTCTTT.

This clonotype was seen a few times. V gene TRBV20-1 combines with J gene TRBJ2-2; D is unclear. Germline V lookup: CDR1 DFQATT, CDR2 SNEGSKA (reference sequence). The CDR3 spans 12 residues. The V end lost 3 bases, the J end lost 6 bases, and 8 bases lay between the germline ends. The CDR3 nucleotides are TGCAGTGCTAGCCCCCCGTCCGGGGAGCTGTTTTTT. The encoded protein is CSASPPSGELFF.

The CDR3 nucleotides read TGTGCCAGCAGCCGGGACCCCAACCCCCAAGAGACCCAGTACTTC. As protein: CASSRDPNPQETQYF. The chain employs TRBV2 and TRBJ2-5; D is perhaps TRBD1 or TRBD2 (5 bases each). From germline, CDR1 is SNHLY and CDR2 FYNNEI. The germline V and J ends were trimmed by 6 bases and 1 base, with 15 bases remaining between them. The CDR3 runs 15 residues.

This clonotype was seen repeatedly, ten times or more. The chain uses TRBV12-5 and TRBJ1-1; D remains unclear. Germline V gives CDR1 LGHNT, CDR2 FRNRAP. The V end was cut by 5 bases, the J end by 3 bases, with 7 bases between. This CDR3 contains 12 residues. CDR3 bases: TGTGCTAGTGGTCTATGGGACACTGAAGCTTTCTTT. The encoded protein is CASGLWDTEAFF. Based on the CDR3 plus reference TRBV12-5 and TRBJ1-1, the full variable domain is DARVTQTPRHKVTEMGQEVTMRCQPILGHNTVFWYRQTMMQGLELLAYFRNRAPLDDSGMPKDRFSAEMPDATLATLKIQPSEPRDSAVYFCASGLWDTEAFFGQGTRLTVV.